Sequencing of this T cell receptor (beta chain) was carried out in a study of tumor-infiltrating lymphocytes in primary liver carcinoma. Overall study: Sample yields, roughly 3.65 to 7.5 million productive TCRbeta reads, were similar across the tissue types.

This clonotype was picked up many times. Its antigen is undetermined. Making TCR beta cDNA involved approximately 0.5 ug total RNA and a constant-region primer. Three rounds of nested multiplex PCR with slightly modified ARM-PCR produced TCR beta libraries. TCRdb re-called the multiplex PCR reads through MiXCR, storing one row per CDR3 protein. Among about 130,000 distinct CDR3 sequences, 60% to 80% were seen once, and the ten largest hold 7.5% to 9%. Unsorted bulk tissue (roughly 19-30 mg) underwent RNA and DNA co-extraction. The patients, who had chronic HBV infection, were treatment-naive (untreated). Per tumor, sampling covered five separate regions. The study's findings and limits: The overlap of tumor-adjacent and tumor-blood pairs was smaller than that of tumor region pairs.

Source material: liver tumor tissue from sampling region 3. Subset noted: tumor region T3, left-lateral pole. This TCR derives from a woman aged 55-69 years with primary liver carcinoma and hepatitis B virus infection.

CDR3 DNA sequence: TGTGCCAGCAGCTTACGGGGAAAGGAATACAATGAGCAGTTCTTC. This gives the protein CASSLRGKEYNEQFF. The V and J genes are TRBV7-8 and TRBJ2-1, with D perhaps matching TRBD2 (5 bases). The CDR3 totals 15 residues. Germline V gene lookup returns CDR1 SGHVS and CDR2 FQNEAQ. Trimming pared 2 bases from V and 4 bases from J, leaving 12 bases between.